Sequencing of this TCR beta chain was carried out in a study of cytomegalovirus exposure and HLA in healthy donors. The CDR3 has 14 amino acids. V was clipped by 6 bases and J by 1 base, with 12 bases between them. Germline CDR1 is MDHEN and CDR2 is SYDVKM. The PCR employed 60 Vbeta primers together with 13 Jbeta primers. Method: immunoSEQ multiplex PCR; TCRdb's copy keeps in-frame clones and lacks some. The top ten clones hold approximately 6.9% of a sample with 120,000 to 150,000 clones, around three quarters of them seen once. The J gene is TRBJ1-1, the V gene TRBV28; D is uncertain. The receptor comes from a woman aged 40 to 49 in good health and CMV-seropositive. Sequencing was carried out using PBMCs. The CDR3 is CASRGSQRNTEAFF. CDR3 coding DNA: TGTGCCAGCAGGGGCTCACAGAGGAACACTGAAGCTTTCTTT.